This TCR beta chain was recovered during a study of cytomegalovirus exposure and HLA in healthy donors. The PCR had 60 Vbeta and 13 Jbeta primers. Method: immunoSEQ multiplex PCR; TCRdb's copy keeps in-frame clones and lacks some. The table shows some 180,000 clones, with about four fifths occurring only once. Study observations and caveats: In a later analysis, specific HLA alleles were associated with around 17,000 TCR beta sequences at a 0.05 false discovery rate.

The CDR3 is 14 amino acids. CDR1 is MNHNS, CDR2 SASEGT, per germline. V lost 8 bases and J 0 bases, leaving 13 bases between the germline ends. A word on this clone: Its antigen is undetermined.

The clonotype was recovered from a woman under 40 in good health and CMV-seronegative. Sequencing was carried out using PBMCs. The chain carries TRBV6-1 and TRBJ1-1; tentatively, D is TRBD1 (6 bases). The CDR3 spells CASVSDRMNTEAFF. The DNA for the CDR3 is TGTGCCAGCGTATCCGACAGGATGAACACTGAAGCTTTCTTT.